This TCR beta chain derives from a study of T cell responses to AZD1222 COVID-19 vaccine. Sequenced by immunoSEQ multiplex PCR; TCRdb stores in-frame clones only, minus some. The repertoire consists of 95,000 to 100,000 clones, with more than 70% occurring once and the leading ten covering roughly 15%. Points from the study as a whole: Among the donors, most were white British and more were female, and clonal diversity was possibly underestimated. At baseline, seropositivity was found in only 5 to 7 AZD1222 recipients. Repertoire sampling happened only post peak T cell response.

Concerning this clone: Its cognate antigen is unknown.

The TCR was taken from an adult who received the AZD1222 COVID-19 vaccine. Sequenced material: peripheral blood, taken 28 days after the second AZD1222 dose.

The CDR3 is CASRGPNQPQHF. Written as DNA, the CDR3 is TGTGCCAGCAGGGGGCCGAATCAGCCCCAGCATTTT. The J gene is TRBJ1-5, the V gene TRBV28; a possible D gene is TRBD1 (5 bases). Germline CDR1 MDHEN, CDR2 SYDVKM. The V gene lost 6 bases and the J gene lost 4 bases, with 7 bases spanning the gap. The CDR3 has 12 residues.